This T cell receptor (beta chain) appears in the sequencing data of a study of PD-L1 blockade in urothelial cancer. Background on the study: The analyses of blood took place 3 weeks (second dose) and 6 weeks after treatment start.

Sample time point: pretreatment peripheral blood. J was trimmed by 5 bases and V by 5 bases; bases with no gene match: 9. Germline-derived CDR1 and CDR2 are SQVTM and ANQGSEA. The CDR3 covers 14 residues. Sequencing used immunoSEQ multiplex PCR; TCRdb keeps in-frame clones, though not all of them. The table shows 40,000 to 55,000 clones, with about 86% occurring only once. This clone was seen a single time. The source was PBMCs, collected around atezolizumab (anti-PD-L1) treatment. The chain employs TRBV29-1 and TRBJ2-7; 10 bases fit TRBD1. This TCR came from a man in his 60s with urothelial cancer. Here the CDR3 DNA reads TGCAGCGTTATCGGGACAGGGGTTTCCAACGAGCAGTACTTC. Protein product: CSVIGTGVSNEQYF.